This T cell receptor (beta chain) was captured in a study of cytomegalovirus exposure and HLA in healthy donors. Use of 60 Vbeta and 13 Jbeta primers characterized the PCR. Data came from immunoSEQ multiplex PCR; TCRdb stores just in-frame clones and leaves some out. The data hold approximately 190,000 clones, with 81% observed a single time. On this clone itself: Its matching antigen is unknown.

Whole-study findings and limits: Later findings reportedly placed an Asian-associated ancestry cluster below the approximately 620-donor mean for N-insertions. Later analysis identified 15,000 to 20,000 TCR beta sequences associated with HLA alleles, using a false discovery rate threshold of 0.05.

The sequenced sample consisted of PBMCs. This TCR derives from a man aged 50 to 59 in good health and CMV-seronegative.

CDR3 nucleotide sequence: TGTGCCAGCACCCCCCCCATAGGGGGCCGGACCTACGAGCAGTACTTC. Amino acids: CASTPPIGGRTYEQYF. The chain combines TRBV7-9 with TRBJ2-7; 7 bases align to TRBD1. Losses at the gene ends were 7 bases for V and 2 bases for J; bases not matched to a gene: 14. The CDR3 sequence is 16 residues long. Germline-derived CDR1 and CDR2 are SEHNR and FQNEAQ (reference sequence).